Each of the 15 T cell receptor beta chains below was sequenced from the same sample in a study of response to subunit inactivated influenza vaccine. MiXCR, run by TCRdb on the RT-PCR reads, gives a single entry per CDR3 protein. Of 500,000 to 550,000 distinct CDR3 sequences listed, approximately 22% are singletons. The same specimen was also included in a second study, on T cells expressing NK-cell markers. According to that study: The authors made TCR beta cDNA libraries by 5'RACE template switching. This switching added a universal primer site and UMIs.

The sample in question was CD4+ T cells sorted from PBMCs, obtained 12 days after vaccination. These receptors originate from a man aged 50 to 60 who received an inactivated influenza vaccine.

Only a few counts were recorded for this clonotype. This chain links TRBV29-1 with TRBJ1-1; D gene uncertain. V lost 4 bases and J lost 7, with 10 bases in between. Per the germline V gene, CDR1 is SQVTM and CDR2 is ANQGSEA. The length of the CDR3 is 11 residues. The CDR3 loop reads CSVVVALEAFF. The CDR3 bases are TGCAGCGTTGTCGTCGCTCTTGAAGCTTTCTTT.

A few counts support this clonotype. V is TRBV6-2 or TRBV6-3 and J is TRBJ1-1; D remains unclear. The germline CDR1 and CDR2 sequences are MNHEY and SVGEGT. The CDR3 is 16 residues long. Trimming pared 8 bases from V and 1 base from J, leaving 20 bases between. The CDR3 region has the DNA TGTGCCAGCTCAATGCGGTACCTTGGGGAGAACACTGAAGCTTTCTTT. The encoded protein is CASSMRYLGENTEAFF.

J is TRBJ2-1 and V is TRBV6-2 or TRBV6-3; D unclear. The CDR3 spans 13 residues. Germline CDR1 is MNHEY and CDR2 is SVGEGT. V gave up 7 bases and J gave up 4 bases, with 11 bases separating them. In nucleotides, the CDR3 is TGTGCCAGCACCAAGGGTAGATACAATGAGCAGTTCTTC. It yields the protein CASTKGRYNEQFF.

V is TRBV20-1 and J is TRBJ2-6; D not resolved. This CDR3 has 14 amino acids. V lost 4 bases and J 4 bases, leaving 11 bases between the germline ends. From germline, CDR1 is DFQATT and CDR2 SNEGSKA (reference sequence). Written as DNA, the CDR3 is TGCAGTGCTAACCGCCAGGCAGGGGCCAACGTCCTGACTTTC. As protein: CSANRQAGANVLTF.

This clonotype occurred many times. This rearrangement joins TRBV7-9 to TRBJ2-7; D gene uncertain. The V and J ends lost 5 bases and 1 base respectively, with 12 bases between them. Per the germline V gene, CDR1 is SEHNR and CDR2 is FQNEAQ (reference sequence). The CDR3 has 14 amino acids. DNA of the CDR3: TGTGCCAGCAGCCCACGGTCTGAGTCCTACGAGCAGTACTTC. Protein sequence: CASSPRSESYEQYF.

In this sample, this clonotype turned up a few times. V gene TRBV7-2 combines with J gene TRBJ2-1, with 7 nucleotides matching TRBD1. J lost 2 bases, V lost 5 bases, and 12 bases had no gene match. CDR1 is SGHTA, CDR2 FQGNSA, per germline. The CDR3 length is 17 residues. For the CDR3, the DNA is TGTGCCAGCAGCCGTTTCTTTAGGGACAGTCCCTACAATGAGCAGTTCTTC. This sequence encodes CASSRFFRDSPYNEQFF.

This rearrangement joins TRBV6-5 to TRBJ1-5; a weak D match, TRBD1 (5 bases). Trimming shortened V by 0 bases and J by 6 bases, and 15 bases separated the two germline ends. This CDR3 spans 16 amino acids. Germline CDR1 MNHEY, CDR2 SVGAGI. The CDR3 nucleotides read TGTGCCAGCAGTTACTCTGGCAGGGAGGCCGGTCAGCCCCAGCATTTT. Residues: CASSYSGREAGQPQHF.

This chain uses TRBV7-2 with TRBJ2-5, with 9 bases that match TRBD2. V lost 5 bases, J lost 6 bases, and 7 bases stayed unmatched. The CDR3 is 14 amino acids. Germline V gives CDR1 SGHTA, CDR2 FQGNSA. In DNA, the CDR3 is TGTGCCAGCAGCCTAGTAGCGGGAGAGAAGACCCAGTACTTC. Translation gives CASSLVAGEKTQYF. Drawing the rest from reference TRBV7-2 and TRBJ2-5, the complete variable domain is GAGVSQSPSNKVTEKGKDVELRCDPISGHTALYWYRQSLGQGLEFLIYFQGNSAPDKSGLPSDRFSAERTGGSVSTLTIQRTQQEDSAVYLCASSLVAGEKTQYFGPGTRLLVL.

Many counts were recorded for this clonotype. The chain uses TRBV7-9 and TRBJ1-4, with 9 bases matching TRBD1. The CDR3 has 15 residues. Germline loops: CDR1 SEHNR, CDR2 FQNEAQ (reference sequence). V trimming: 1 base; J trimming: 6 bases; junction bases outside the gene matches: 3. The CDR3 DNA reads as TGTGCCAGCAGCTTAGTGGGACAGGGAGATGAAAAACTGTTTTTT. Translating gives CASSLVGQGDEKLFF. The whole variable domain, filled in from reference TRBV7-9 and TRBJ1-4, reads DTGVSQNPRHKITKRGQNVTFRCDPISEHNRLYWYRQTLGQGPEFLTYFQNEAQLEKSRLLSDRFSAERPKGSFSTLEIQRTEQGDSAMYLCASSLVGQGDEKLFFGSGTQLSVL.

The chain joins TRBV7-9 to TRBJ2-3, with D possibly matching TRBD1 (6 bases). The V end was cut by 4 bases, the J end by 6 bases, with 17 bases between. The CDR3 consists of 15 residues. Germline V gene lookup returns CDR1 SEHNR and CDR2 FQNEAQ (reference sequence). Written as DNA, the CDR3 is TGTGCCAGCAGCTCCCCTCAGGGGCTGTCGGATACGCAGTATTTT. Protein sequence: CASSSPQGLSDTQYF.

The CDR3 region has the DNA TGTGCCAGCAGCCCATGGGACGGTAGCAATCAGCCCCAGCATTTT. Its protein product is CASSPWDGSNQPQHF. This chain uses TRBV7-2 with TRBJ1-5; a weak D match, TRBD1 (5 bases). In germline, CDR1 is SGHTA, CDR2 FQGNSA. CDR3 length: 15 amino acids. V was cut by 5 bases and J by 0 bases, with 11 bases left in between.

CDR3 DNA sequence: TGTGCCAGCGCGGGGTCGGGGAGGGCCAAAAACATTCAGTACTTC. Encoded protein: CASAGSGRAKNIQYF. The chain combines TRBV6-1 with TRBJ2-4, with TRBD2 as a possible D gene (6 bases). Germline V lookup: CDR1 MNHNS, CDR2 SASEGT. This CDR3 is 15 amino acids long. V lost 8 bases and J lost 1, with 15 bases in between.

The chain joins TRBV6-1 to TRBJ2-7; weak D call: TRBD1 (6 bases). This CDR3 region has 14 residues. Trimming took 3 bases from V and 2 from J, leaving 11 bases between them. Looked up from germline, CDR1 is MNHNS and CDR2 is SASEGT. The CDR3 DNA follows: TGTGCCAGCAGTGAGCGGACAGAAACCTACGAGCAGTACTTC. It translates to CASSERTETYEQYF.

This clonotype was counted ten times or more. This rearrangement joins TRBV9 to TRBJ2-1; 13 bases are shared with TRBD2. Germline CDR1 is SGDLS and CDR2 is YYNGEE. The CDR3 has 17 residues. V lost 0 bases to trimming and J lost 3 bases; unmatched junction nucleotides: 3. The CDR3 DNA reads TGTGCCAGCAGCGTAGAACTAGCGGGGGGGTTCTACAATGAGCAGTTCTTC. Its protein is CASSVELAGGFYNEQFF.

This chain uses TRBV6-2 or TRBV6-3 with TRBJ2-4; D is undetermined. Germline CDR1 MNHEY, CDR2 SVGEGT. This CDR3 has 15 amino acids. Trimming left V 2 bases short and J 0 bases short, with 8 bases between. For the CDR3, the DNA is TGTGCCAGCAGTTACCGACGGATAGCCAAAAACATTCAGTACTTC. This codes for CASSYRRIAKNIQYF.